This TCR beta chain was identified in a study of identical twins. Study results and caveats: Within twin pairs, the out-of-frame alpha sequences they shared showed excess low generation probability.

CDR1 and CDR2 from the germline V gene are SEHNR and FQNEAQ (reference sequence). V was clipped by 5 bases and J by 4 bases, with 15 bases between them. This CDR3 has 15 amino acids. Each CDR3 protein is one row after TCRdb ran MiXCR on the 5' RACE reads. The sample lists about 240,000 distinct CDR3 sequences; approximately 12% were seen once. This clonotype occurred a few times. The antigen is undetermined. Everyone who donated was a healthy Caucasian. This same sample was also part of a study on yellow fever vaccine responses in identical twins.

The sequenced sample was memory (CD45RO+) T cells sorted from blood. The V call is TRBV7-9, the J call TRBJ2-1; either TRBD1 or TRBD2 may supply D (5 bases each). This clonotype was obtained from a woman between 18 and 30 years old in good health. The CDR3 DNA follows: TGTGCCAGCAGCCTAAAGGGGACGCGGTACAATGAGCAGTTCTTC. Protein product: CASSLKGTRYNEQFF. Combining the CDR3 with reference TRBV7-9 and TRBJ2-1 gives the whole variable domain DTGVSQNPRHKITKRGQNVTFRCDPISEHNRLYWYRQTLGQGPEFLTYFQNEAQLEKSRLLSDRFSAERPKGSFSTLEIQRTEQGDSAMYLCASSLKGTRYNEQFFGPGTRLTVL.